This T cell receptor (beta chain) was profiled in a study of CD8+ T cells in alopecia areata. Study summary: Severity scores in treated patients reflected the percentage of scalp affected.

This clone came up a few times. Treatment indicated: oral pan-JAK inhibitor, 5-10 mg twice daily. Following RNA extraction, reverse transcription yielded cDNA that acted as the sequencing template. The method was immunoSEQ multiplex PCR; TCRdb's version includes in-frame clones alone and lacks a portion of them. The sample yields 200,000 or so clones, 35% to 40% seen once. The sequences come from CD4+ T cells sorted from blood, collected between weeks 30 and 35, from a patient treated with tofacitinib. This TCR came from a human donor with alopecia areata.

CDR3 sequence reads: CASSGGLTEAFF. The CDR3 region has the DNA TGTGCCAGCAGTGGGGGGCTCACTGAAGCTTTCTTT. The chain joins TRBV2 to TRBJ1-1, with a tentative D call TRBD1 (6 bases). V lost 4 bases and J lost 4, with 7 bases in between. CDR1 is SNHLY, CDR2 FYNNEI, per germline. The CDR3 is 12 residues long.